This T cell receptor (beta chain) originates from a study of blood T cells in healthy people across ages. Findings and caveats of the study: PBMCs left unsorted prevented a conclusive naive versus antigen-experienced comparison.

A sample-barcoded 5' primer and a J-beta primer mix were used in a second PCR of roughly 6 to 11 cycles. Via MiXCR, TCRdb re-called the 5' RACE reads, giving one row per CDR3 protein. Among 650,000 to 800,000 distinct CDR3 sequences, over 40% were seen once, and the ten largest hold roughly 14%. This clonotype showed up just a few times. Its specificity is not known. The CDR3 totals 16 residues. Germline V gene lookup returns CDR1 DFQATT and CDR2 SNEGSKA (reference sequence). Trimming cost V 0 bases and J 5 bases, with 16 bases left between them. This TCR was recovered from a woman aged 80 or over in good health. V is TRBV20-1 and J is TRBJ2-2, with D unclear. The material sequenced was blood. CDR3 amino acids: CSAREKGILTTGELFF. CDR3 coding DNA: TGCAGTGCTAGAGAAAAAGGGATTCTAACGACCGGGGAGCTGTTTTTT.